Listed here are 5 T cell receptor beta chains from one sample, sequenced in a study of T-cell reconstitution after alpha-beta-depleted transplantation in children listed by TCRdb under 2016. The library was made by PCR. The instrument given in TCRdb is Illumina HiSeq 2500. Molecular barcoding was employed in the preparation of TCR libraries, with unique molecular identifiers being used to normalize TCRbeta repertoire quantification. The public reads were quality trimmed at Q25 with fastp and then assembled into clones with MiXCR by TCRdb, keeping productive beta chains. Here each entry gathers all rows of one CDR3 protein and keeps the most common genes and DNA. Here the sample has around 240,000 distinct CDR3 sequences; about 8.8% occur a single time. About 5% of the sample lies in the top ten. The specimen was PBMCs from the stem cell graft donor, collected from the stem cell graft. These receptors all come from a human donor who donated a stem cell graft to a child with SCID.

This clonotype was counted many times. The chain combines TRBV6-6 with TRBJ2-1; D gene uncertain. In germline, CDR1 is MNHNY, CDR2 SVGAGI (reference sequence). This CDR3 has 11 amino acids. V gave up 7 bases and J gave up 9 bases, with 10 bases separating them. This CDR3 reads CASIGVGEQFF. The CDR3 DNA reads as TGTGCCAGCATTGGGGTTGGTGAGCAGTTCTTC.

This clonotype showed up many times. The rearrangement uses TRBV6-2 or TRBV6-3 and TRBJ2-3; D possibly corresponds to TRBD2 (6 bases). Trimming took off 8 bases at V and 2 bases at J, with 11 bases between the two ends. The CDR3 extends over 13 amino acids. The V gene's germline CDR1 is MNHEY and CDR2 SVGEGT. Written as DNA, the CDR3 is TGTGCCAGCGAATCGGGGGACACAGATACGCAGTATTTT. It yields the protein CASESGDTDTQYF.

This clonotype was counted at least ten times. V and J are TRBV30 and TRBJ1-1; no reliable D call. Trimming removed 5 bases from V and 4 bases from J, with 11 bases in between. This CDR3 is 12 amino acids long. The germline CDR1 and CDR2 sequences are GTSNPN and SVGIG (reference sequence). The CDR3 loop is CAWEGLGTEAFF. The CDR3 DNA is TGTGCCTGGGAAGGACTAGGCACTGAAGCTTTCTTT.

The chain is built from TRBV2 and TRBJ2-5; the D call may be TRBD1 or TRBD2 (5 bases each). CDR3 length: 13 amino acids. V dropped 7 bases and J dropped 3 bases, with 12 bases sitting between them. CDR1 and CDR2 from the germline V gene are SNHLY and FYNNEI. The CDR3 bases are TGTGCCAGCACTCCCGGGACCAAAGAGACCCAGTACTTC. It codes for CASTPGTKETQYF.

This clonotype was seen at least ten times. V usage is TRBV3-1 and J usage is TRBJ1-5, with 8 nucleotides matching TRBD1. J lost 7 bases, V lost 4 bases, and 3 bases had no gene match. Germline lookup yields CDR1 LGHDT and CDR2 YNNKEL (reference sequence). The CDR3 consists of 13 residues. This chain's CDR3 is CASSRGQGQPQHF. The CDR3 region has the DNA TGTGCCAGCAGCCGAGGACAGGGCCAGCCCCAGCATTTT.